The present TCR beta chain was sequenced within a study of CD4 T cells in relation to SARS-CoV-2 and coronaviruses. As for the study in general: Shared crossreactive spike epitopes were mapped to their HLA restriction.

Data came from immunoSEQ multiplex PCR; TCRdb stores just in-frame clones and leaves some out. The data hold about 20,000 clones, with more than 60% observed a single time. The unexposed donors gave CD4+ T cells in 2011-2018, prior to COVID-19. The cells were cultured for about ten days before CD4+ T cells were isolated. As cell numbers allowed, unexposed-donor CD4+ T cells faced SARS-CoV-2 S/N and four cold-coronavirus spikes. V was clipped by 2 bases and J by 7 bases; unmatched bases: 7. The germline V gene encodes CDR1 SGHKS and CDR2 YYEKEE (reference sequence). The CDR3 loop spans 15 amino acids. This clone was recorded once. Its antigen is as yet unknown.

The sample comprised CD4+ T cells from PBMCs, cultured in vitro. The genes are TRBV5-5 and TRBJ2-4, with TRBD1 matching over 9 bases. The source of this sequence is a human donor in good health. The CDR3 nucleotides read TGTGCCAGCAGCTTACAGGGGGCCCCCGGGAACATTCAGTACTTC. It yields the protein CASSLQGAPGNIQYF.